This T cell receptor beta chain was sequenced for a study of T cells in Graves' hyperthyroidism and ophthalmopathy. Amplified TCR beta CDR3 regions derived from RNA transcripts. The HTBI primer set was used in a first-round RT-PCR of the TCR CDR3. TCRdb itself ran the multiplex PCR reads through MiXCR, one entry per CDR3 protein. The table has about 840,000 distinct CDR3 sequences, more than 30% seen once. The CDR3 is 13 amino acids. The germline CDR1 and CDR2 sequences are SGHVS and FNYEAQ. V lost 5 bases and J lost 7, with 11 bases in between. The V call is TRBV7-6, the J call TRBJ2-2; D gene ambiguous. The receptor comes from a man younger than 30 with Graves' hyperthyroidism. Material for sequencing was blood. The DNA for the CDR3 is TGTGCCAGCAGCCCAGTAGGAAGCGGGGAGCTGTTTTTT. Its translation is CASSPVGSGELFF.